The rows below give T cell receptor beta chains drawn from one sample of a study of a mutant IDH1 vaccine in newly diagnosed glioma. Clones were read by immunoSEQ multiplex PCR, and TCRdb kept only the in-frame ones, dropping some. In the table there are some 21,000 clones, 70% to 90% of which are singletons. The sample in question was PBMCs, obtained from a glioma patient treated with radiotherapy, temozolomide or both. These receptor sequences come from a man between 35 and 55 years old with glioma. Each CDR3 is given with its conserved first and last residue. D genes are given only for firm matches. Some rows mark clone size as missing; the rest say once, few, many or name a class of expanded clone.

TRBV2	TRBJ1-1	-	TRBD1	TGTGCCATCCAACTACAGGGGGCATGGACTGAAGCTTTCTTT	CAIQLQGAWTEAFF
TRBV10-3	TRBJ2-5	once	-	TGTGCCATCAGCAACTCCGGGACGGCGATCCAAGAGACCCAGTACTTC	CAISNSGTAIQETQYF
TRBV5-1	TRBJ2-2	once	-	TGCGCCAGCTGCGAAGATCCGAACACCGGGGAGCTGTTTTTT	CASCEDPNTGELFF
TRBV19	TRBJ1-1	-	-	TGTGCCAGTAGTATAATGTCTGAAAACACTGAAGCTTTCTTT	CASSIMSENTEAFF
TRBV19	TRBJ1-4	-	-	TGTGCCAGTACCCTTGGTAGGGCTAATGAAAAACTGTTTTTT	CASTLGRANEKLFF
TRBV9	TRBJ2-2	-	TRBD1	TGTGCCAGCAGCGGGGACAGAAGATCGAACACCGGGGAGCTGTTTTTT	CASSGDRRSNTGELFF
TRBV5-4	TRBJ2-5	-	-	TGTGCCAGCAGCTCGAGGGGCGGAGAGACCCAGTACTTC	CASSSRGGETQYF
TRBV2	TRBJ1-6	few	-	TGTGCCGCGAGCAGGTCTACTAATTCACCCCTCCACTTT	CAASRSTNSPLHF
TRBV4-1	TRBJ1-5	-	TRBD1	TGCGCCAGCAGCCAAGAGGGGACAGGGGGCAATCAGCCCCAGCATTTT	CASSQEGTGGNQPQHF
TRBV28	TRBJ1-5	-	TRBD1	TGTGCCAGCAGAGCTCAGGGGGCTACGGATCAGCCCCAGCATTTT	CASRAQGATDQPQHF
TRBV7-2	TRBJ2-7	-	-	TGTGCCAGCAGCTTCGACGTAGTCGGCGACGAGCAGTACTTC	CASSFDVVGDEQYF
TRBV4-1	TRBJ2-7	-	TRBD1	TGCGCCAGCAGCCAAGGGCGAATCGTACAGGGGGACAGGGGTTTCTACGAGCAGTACTTC	CASSQGRIVQGDRGFYEQYF
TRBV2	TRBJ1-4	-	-	TGTGCCAGCAGGACAGATACTAATGAAAAACTGTTTTTT	CASRTDTNEKLFF